This entry describes one T cell receptor (beta chain). What it binds is not known. Donation came from healthy Caucasian individuals in Russia who were aged roughly 6 to 95. Approximately 9 milliliters was the volume of peripheral blood drawn from each donor. The V gene lost 6 bases and the J gene lost 8 bases, with 17 bases spanning the gap. CDR1 and CDR2 from the germline V gene are MNHNS and SASEGT. CDR3 size: 15 residues. This sample stems from a study of blood T cells in healthy people across ages. Study-wide points: A greater number of naive CD4+ cells and higher diversity distinguished long-lived donors from aged donors.

The second PCR ran about 6 to 12 cycles with a sample-barcoded 5' primer and J-beta primers. TCRdb redid the calling of the 5' RACE reads with MiXCR, one entry per CDR3 protein. This table has around 670,000 distinct CDR3 sequences, about 28% appearing once. V usage is TRBV6-1 and J usage is TRBJ1-6; D gene unclear. Sequencing was done on a sample of blood. The TCR comes from a woman older than 75 in good health. In DNA form, the CDR3 reads TGTGCCAGCAGGAGAGAAGGACCGGCGGATTCACCCCTCCACTTT. Translating gives CASRREGPADSPLHF.